What follows are 3 T cell receptor beta chains derived from one specimen sequenced in a study of blood T cell repertoires in COVID-19. Here immunoSEQ multiplex PCR was the method, and the copy in TCRdb shows in-frame clones only, minus some. The profile shows roughly 230,000 clones, 85% of them singletons. Sequencing was done on a sample of peripheral blood. The source is a man in his fifties with COVID-19, enrolled during active disease.

The CDR3 DNA reads TGCGCCAGCAGCTTGGGAACAGACCCACGCCTTAATGAAAAACTGTTTTTT. Its translation is CASSLGTDPRLNEKLFF. The genes are TRBV5-1 and TRBJ1-4; D not resolved. The CDR3 is 17 residues long. V dropped 0 bases and J dropped 4 bases, with 16 bases sitting between them. In germline, CDR1 is SGHRS, CDR2 YFSETQ.

The chain is built from TRBV11-2 and TRBJ2-1; D perhaps matches TRBD2 (6 bases). CDR3 size: 14 residues. CDR1 and CDR2 (germline): SGHAT, FQNNGV. The V gene lost 7 bases and the J gene lost 5 bases, with 15 bases spanning the gap. The CDR3 loop reads CASNPGREHNEQFF. The CDR3 DNA reads TGTGCCAGCAACCCGGGCCGGGAGCACAATGAGCAGTTCTTC.

The chain joins TRBV5-6 to TRBJ2-3; TRBD1 is a possible D gene (6 bases). Trimming pared 2 bases from V and 4 bases from J, leaving 17 bases between. CDR3 length equals 16 residues. In germline, CDR1 is SGHDT, CDR2 YYEEEE. The CDR3 DNA is TGTGCCAGCAGCTTAGTCAGGGACACGGTCCCAGATACGCAGTATTTT. Translation gives CASSLVRDTVPDTQYF. The full variable domain, in which reference TRBV5-6 and TRBJ2-3 provide the parts outside the CDR3, is DAGVTQSPTHLIKTRGQQVTLRCSPKSGHDTVSWYQQALGQGPQFIFQYYEEEERQRGNFPDRFSGHQFPNYSSELNVNALLLGDSALYLCASSLVRDTVPDTQYFGPGTRLTVL.